This T cell receptor (beta chain) was obtained from a study of blood T cell repertoires in COVID-19. Study-wide background: Specimens from acute and convalescent COVID-19 originated in the United States, Italy and Spain. Sample material is recorded as cDNA or gDNA derived from T cells, B-cell-depleted T cells, or PBMCs.

Germline V CDR1 and CDR2: MNHNS, SASEGT. The junction had 12 bases not matched to a gene; V was cut back by 1 base and J by 3 bases. The length of the CDR3 is 17 residues. Under the authors' procedure: Counts of nucleated cells, estimated from reference gene primer amplification, were obtained. Libraries were prepared by immunoSEQ multiplex PCR; TCRdb keeps only in-frame clonotypes and omits some of them. V and J calls and clone size are as listed in that table; D and trimming were resolved from the DNA. This sample has 120,000 to 150,000 clones, with roughly 90% found just once. This rearrangement joins TRBV6-1 to TRBJ2-7; TRBD1 aligns across 7 bases. The sequence was obtained from a human donor in a cohort sampled during active COVID-19. Sample: peripheral blood. DNA for the CDR3: TGTGCCAGCAGTGAAGGCAAGACAGGGCTGGGGGTCTACGAGCAGTACTTC. Translating it yields CASSEGKTGLGVYEQYF.